This TCR beta chain was observed in a study of blood T cell repertoires in COVID-19. With 3 bases clipped from V and 8 bases from J, the junction kept 13 bases outside the gene matches. In germline, CDR1 is SGHNT, CDR2 YYREEE (reference sequence). The CDR3 length is 16 residues. Authors' data handling: Amplification from reference gene primers served as the basis for estimated nucleated cell counts. The assay was immunoSEQ multiplex PCR, and TCRdb's table has in-frame clones only and misses some. V and J calls and clone size are as listed in that table; D and trimming were resolved from the DNA. The repertoire has about 200,000 clones, 70% to 90% of them found once; the top ten carry roughly 3.8%.

J is TRBJ2-1 and V is TRBV5-4; 8 nucleotides align to TRBD2. The specimen sequenced was PBMCs or T cells enriched from blood (not recorded which). This clonotype was sampled from a woman aged 40 to 50 with acute COVID-19. The CDR3 is CASSSEGRRGGHEQFF. CDR3 bases: TGTGCCAGCAGCTCCGAAGGGCGCCGGGGGGGGCATGAGCAGTTCTTC.